Included here is one T cell receptor beta chain sequence, with context. V dropped 1 base and J dropped 7; count of bases not matched to a gene: 7. This CDR3 has 15 amino acids. The germline CDR1 and CDR2 sequences are SGHTA and FQGNSA. The record originates from a study of blood T cell repertoires in COVID-19. The overall study: COVID-19 samples collected from the United States, Italy and Spain covered acute and convalescent phases.

The method was immunoSEQ multiplex PCR; TCRdb's version includes in-frame clones alone and lacks a portion of them. The sample has roughly 300,000 clones; over 75% are singletons. Input material: peripheral blood. This chain connects TRBV7-2 to TRBJ2-7, with 10 positions matching TRBD2. The TCR comes from a human donor in a cohort sampled during active COVID-19. The CDR3 bases are TGTGCCAGCAGCTTAGGGACTAGCGGACTAGGGGAGCAGTACTTC. Its protein product is CASSLGTSGLGEQYF.